Shown below are 12 T cell receptor beta chains from a single sample sequenced in a study of regulatory T cells in long-lasting Graves disease. Documented time point: persistent/refractory GD, antithyroid drugs over 5 years with positive TRAb. Researchers made the TCR library from RNA that was extracted from PBMCs. With iRepertoire HTBI primers and Arm-PCR of CDR3 regions, TCR beta libraries were built. TCRdb re-derived calls from the multiplex PCR reads in MiXCR, one entry per CDR3 protein. In the table there are about 430,000 distinct CDR3 sequences, 20% to 25% of which are singletons. The sample in question was peripheral blood mononuclear cells (PBMCs), obtained when the disease was refractory, from a patient treated with antithyroid drugs. These receptors were obtained from a female donor with Graves disease.

This clonotype was seen only a few times. CDR3 DNA: TGTGCCAGCAGCCCCACCGGGCAGACCCCCTATGGCTACACCTTC. Its protein is CASSPTGQTPYGYTF. The V gene is TRBV3-1, the J gene TRBJ1-2; no clear D gene. Trimming took 4 bases from V and 4 from J, leaving 16 bases between them. The CDR3 length is 15 residues. The germline V gene encodes CDR1 LGHDT and CDR2 YNNKEL (reference sequence).

This clonotype came up many times. The chain joins TRBV24-1 to TRBJ1-2, with TRBD1 as a possible D gene (5 bases). Germline assignment: CDR1 KGHDR and CDR2 SFDVKD. The CDR3 has 13 residues. Between the trimmed V and J ends, which lost 5 bases and 4 bases, there was a span of 10 bases. The CDR3: CATSAGVGYGYTF. The CDR3 coding sequence is TGTGCCACCAGTGCGGGGGTTGGCTATGGCTACACCTTC.

The gene calls are TRBV3-1 and TRBJ2-7, with 9 bases matching TRBD2. The V segment lost 3 bases and the J segment 2 bases; nucleotides outside the gene matches: 8. The CDR3 length is 16 residues. From germline, CDR1 is LGHDT and CDR2 YNNKEL (reference sequence). The CDR3 sequence: CASSHVTSGGTYEQYF. The CDR3 DNA reads as TGTGCCAGCAGCCATGTGACTAGCGGTGGGACCTACGAGCAGTACTTC.

The V call is TRBV4-1, the J call TRBJ2-2; D gene ambiguous. Between the trimmed V and J ends, which lost 0 bases and 4 bases, there was a span of 3 bases. CDR1 and CDR2 (germline): MGHRA, YSYEKL. The CDR3 runs to 13 residues. CDR3 in DNA: TGCGCCAGCAGCCAAGAAATCACCGGGGAGCTGTTTTTT. It codes for CASSQEITGELFF.

This rearrangement joins TRBV2 to TRBJ2-3; 8 bases map to TRBD2. Germline-derived CDR1 and CDR2 are SNHLY and FYNNEI. The ends lost 3 bases at V and 2 bases at J; junction bases unmatched: 4. This CDR3 is built from 15 residues. The CDR3 sequence: CASSDQTSDTDTQYF. Here the CDR3 DNA reads TGTGCCAGCAGTGATCAGACTAGCGACACAGATACGCAGTATTTT.

This clonotype was detected ten times or more. The genes are TRBV5-1 and TRBJ1-1; TRBD1 matches at 9 bases. Germline trimming cut 2 bases from V and 5 bases from J; bases unmatched to any gene: 10. CDR1 and CDR2 from the germline V gene are SGHRS and YFSETQ. The CDR3 totals 16 residues. This CDR3 is CASSFADRGMGTEAFF. As DNA, the CDR3 is TGCGCCAGCAGCTTCGCAGACAGGGGGATGGGAACTGAAGCTTTCTTT.

As concerns this clonotype: A much larger clone differs from this one at a single base, so this may be a read error. The rearrangement uses TRBV29-1 and TRBJ1-1, with 7 bases fitting TRBD1. CDR1 SQVTM and CDR2 ANQGSEA come from the germline V gene. The CDR3 is 13 amino acids. DNA of the CDR3: TGCAGCGTTGGCCTCACAGGGGAATCTGAAGCTCTCTTT. Its protein is CSVGLTGESEALF.

Many counts were recorded for this clonotype. This chain uses TRBV20-1 with TRBJ1-2; TRBD1 aligns across 8 bases. The CDR3 runs 13 residues. Germline lookup yields CDR1 DFQATT and CDR2 SNEGSKA (reference sequence). J gave up 4 bases and V 5 bases, and 6 bases lay outside the gene matches. CDR3 DNA: TGCAGTGCTCCCCCGGACAGGGTCTATGGCTACACCTTC. Translation gives CSAPPDRVYGYTF.

This clonotype was detected a few times. J is TRBJ1-1 and V is TRBV29-1; possible D gene TRBD1, 6 bases. The CDR3 is 12 amino acids. CDR1 is SQVTM and CDR2 is ANQGSEA in the germline V gene. CDR3 DNA: TGCATACTCCCCACAGGGTCAGCAGAAGCTTTCTTT. It encodes CILPTGSAEAFF.

This clonotype has ten or more counts. V gene TRBV2 combines with J gene TRBJ1-1; D is possibly TRBD1 (6 bases). The germline V gene encodes CDR1 SNHLY and CDR2 FYNNEI. The CDR3 consists of 13 residues. The ends were cut back, 3 bases at V and 4 bases at J, with 9 bases in the middle. As DNA, the CDR3 is TGTGCCAGCAGTGACGTAGGGGGCACTGAAGCTTTCTTT. This sequence encodes CASSDVGGTEAFF. Filled out from reference TRBV2 and TRBJ1-1, the complete variable domain reads EPEVTQTPSHQVTQMGQEVILRCVPISNHLYFYWYRQILGQKVEFLVSFYNNEISEKSEIFDDQFSVERPDGSNFTLKIRSTKLEDSAMYFCASSDVGGTEAFFGQGTRLTVV.

In this sample, this clonotype turned up many times. The CDR3 is CAGGRVNTEAFF. For the CDR3, the DNA is TGTGCCGGGGGGAGGGTGAACACTGAAGCTTTCTTT. The chain carries TRBV2 and TRBJ1-1, with D perhaps matching TRBD1 (5 bases). The V gene's germline CDR1 is SNHLY and CDR2 FYNNEI. Trimming removed 11 bases at V and 0 bases at J, with 10 bases between. This CDR3 contains 12 residues.

This clonotype was seen a few times. This CDR3 reads CSAPGQGEAFF. The DNA for the CDR3 is TGCAGCGCCCCTGGGCAGGGCGAAGCTTTCTTT. The V gene is TRBV29-1, the J gene TRBJ1-1, with a weak D call TRBD1 (5 bases). This CDR3 region has 11 residues. V lost 7 bases, J lost 8 bases, and 14 bases lay in between. Germline V gives CDR1 SQVTM, CDR2 ANQGSEA.